This T cell receptor beta chain derives from a study of PD-1 blockade in mismatch repair-deficient tumors. Study background: All were previously treated, progressing patients with some twelve mismatch repair-deficient cancer types. Study findings and constraints: After pembrolizumab, tumor-resident clones rose rapidly, then generally contracted before radiologic responses.

All patients were mismatch repair deficient, assessed by either PCR or immunohistochemistry. The TCR-sequenced patients were a few responders to pembrolizumab. Sequenced by immunoSEQ multiplex PCR; TCRdb stores in-frame clones only, minus some. In the table there are 100,000 to 150,000 clones, about nine tenths of which are singletons. To note about this clone: Antigen unknown.

V dropped 10 bases and J dropped 0 bases, with 16 bases sitting between them. CDR3 size: 15 residues. Per germline, CDR1 MDHEN and CDR2 SYDVKM. The material sequenced was peripheral blood, taken just under 74 weeks after starting pembrolizumab. The rearrangement joins TRBV28 to TRBJ1-5; D is undetermined. The clonotype was recovered from an adult with mismatch repair-deficient cancer. CDR3 sequence: CATEALANSNQPQHF. DNA for the CDR3: TGTGCCACCGAAGCTTTGGCGAATAGCAATCAGCCCCAGCATTTT.